These T cell receptor beta chains were read from a single sample in a study of T cell changes during pregnancy in multiple sclerosis. Measured with immunoSEQ multiplex PCR; TCRdb has only the in-frame clones, and not every one. The table shows 80,000 to 100,000 clones, with around nine tenths occurring only once. The starting material was peripheral blood, obtained in the second trimester of pregnancy. These receptors all come from a female donor in good health, enrolled as a control in a pregnancy study. Both conserved end residues are part of each CDR3. The D gene is left open where the match is weak. Only part of the rows carry a size: once, few, many, or a class if the clone is expanded.

j_gene | abundance | d_gene | v_gene | CDR3aa | CDR3nt
TRBJ2-3 | NA | TRBD2 | TRBV5-4 | CASSSLWRGGTDTQYF | TGTGCCAGCAGCTCTCTATGGCGGGGGGGCACAGATACGCAGTATTTT
TRBJ1-1 | NA | NA | TRBV10-3 | CAISDEGNTEAFF | TGTGCCATCAGTGATGAGGGGAACACTGAAGCTTTCTTT
TRBJ2-7 | NA | NA | TRBV18 | CASSHKSGTNYEQYF | TGTGCCAGCTCTCACAAATCCGGGACAAACTACGAGCAGTACTTC
TRBJ2-7 | once | NA | TRBV5-1 | CASSLGGRYEQYF | TGCGCCAGCAGCTTGGGGGGCCGCTACGAGCAGTACTTC
TRBJ1-2 | NA | NA | TRBV5-4 | CASSLGGGRTGTF | TGTGCCAGCAGCTTGGGGGGGGGACGGACTGGCACCTTC
TRBJ2-3 | NA | NA | TRBV4-3 | CASSQGSGADTQYF | TGCGCCAGCAGCCAAGGGAGCGGCGCAGATACGCAGTATTTT
TRBJ2-3 | NA | TRBD2 | TRBV4-2 | CASSPGLAVTDTQYF | TGTGCCAGCAGCCCGGGACTAGCGGTCACAGATACGCAGTATTTT
TRBJ2-1 | NA | TRBD2 | TRBV19 | CASSQTSGSSSYNEQFF | TGTGCCAGTTCCCAGACTAGCGGGTCGAGCTCCTACAATGAGCAGTTCTTC
TRBJ1-2 | NA | NA | TRBV6-1 | CASRRPSAVNYGYTF | TGTGCCAGCAGGAGGCCCTCGGCAGTTAACTATGGCTACACCTTC
TRBJ1-5 | NA | NA | TRBV7-2 | CASSFVAVNQPQHF | TGTGCCAGCAGCTTCGTGGCAGTCAATCAGCCCCAGCATTTT
TRBJ1-1 | NA | TRBD1 | TRBV7-9 | CASSTSGTAYTEAFF | TGTGCCAGCAGTACCTCCGGGACAGCTTACACTGAAGCTTTCTTT
TRBJ2-5 | NA | TRBD2 | TRBV25-1 | CASSEYASGGETQYF | TGTGCCAGCAGTGAATACGCCAGCGGGGGAGAGACCCAGTACTTC
TRBJ1-2 | NA | TRBD1 | TRBV6-1 | CASTKGQVNGYTF | TGTGCCAGCACTAAGGGACAGGTTAACGGCTACACCTTC
TRBJ2-1 | NA | NA | TRBV5-5 | CASGERISYNEQFF | TGTGCCAGCGGAGAAAGGATTTCCTACAATGAGCAGTTCTTC
TRBJ2-1 | NA | TRBD2 | TRBV2 | CASSGAQGSGLAGAGEQFF | TGTGCCAGCAGTGGCGCCCAGGGATCGGGACTAGCGGGAGCGGGTGAGCAGTTCTTC
TRBJ2-3 | NA | TRBD2 | TRBV4-3 | CASSQDPAGGQITDTQYF | TGCGCCAGCAGCCAAGATCCAGCGGGAGGGCAGATCACAGATACGCAGTATTTT
TRBJ2-7 | NA | TRBD2 | TRBV6-5 | CASSPSGRAYEQYF | TGTGCCAGCAGTCCTAGCGGGAGGGCCTACGAGCAGTACTTC
TRBJ1-5 | NA | NA | TRBV7-8 | CASSLGTDYYQPQHF | TGTGCCAGCAGCTTAGGGACCGACTACTATCAGCCCCAGCATTTT
TRBJ2-5 | once | NA | TRBV7-2 | CASSSDRGETQYF | TGTGCCAGCAGCTCGGACCGGGGGGAGACCCAGTACTTC
TRBJ2-3 | NA | NA | TRBV18 | CASSPPPTETDTQYF | TGTGCCAGCTCACCACCCCCGACAGAAACAGATACGCAGTATTTT
TRBJ1-1 | NA | NA | TRBV9 | CASSVAGAARTEAFF | TGTGCCAGCAGCGTAGCTGGGGCAGCACGCACTGAAGCTTTCTTT
TRBJ1-1 | once | NA | TRBV18 | CASSPRTGEVDTEAFF | TGTGCCAGCTCACCACGAACGGGGGAAGTAGACACTGAAGCTTTCTTT
TRBJ1-3 | NA | NA | TRBV10-2 | CASSEGEGGNTIYF | TGCGCCAGCAGTGAAGGGGAGGGAGGAAACACCATATATTTT
TRBJ2-7 | NA | NA | TRBV28 | CASTDSVYYEQYF | TGTGCCAGCACAGACTCGGTCTACTACGAGCAGTACTTC
TRBJ2-3 | NA | NA | TRBV27 | CASSFPGGFTDTQYF | TGTGCCAGCAGTTTCCCAGGGGGGTTCACAGATACGCAGTATTTT
TRBJ2-7 | NA | TRBD1 | TRBV30 | CAFLGQGTYEQYF | TGTGCCTTCCTCGGACAGGGGACGTACGAGCAGTACTTC
TRBJ1-3 | NA | NA | TRBV4-1 | CASSQALVVFGSGNTIYF | TGCGCCAGCAGCCAAGCCCTTGTGGTCTTCGGCTCTGGAAACACCATATATTTT
TRBJ2-2 | NA | NA | TRBV28 | CASSLRGGNTGELFF | TGTGCCAGCAGTTTGAGGGGGGGGAACACCGGGGAGCTGTTTTTT
TRBJ1-4 | once | NA | TRBV11-2 | CASSLKGVNRNEKLFF | TGTGCCAGCAGCCTCAAAGGGGTCAACCGTAATGAAAAACTGTTTTTT
TRBJ1-1 | NA | NA | TRBV27 | CASSLRGTEAFF | TGTGCCAGCAGTTTAAGGGGAACTGAAGCTTTCTTT
TRBJ2-7 | NA | TRBD1 | TRBV27 | CASSLGAGGSEQYF | TGTGCCAGCAGCCTAGGGGCAGGGGGAAGCGAGCAGTACTTC
TRBJ2-7 | NA | NA | TRBV9 | CASSPGREDYEQYF | TGTGCCAGCAGCCCGGGCAGGGAAGATTACGAGCAGTACTTC
TRBJ1-1 | few | TRBD1 | TRBV6-1 | CASPGTGVTNTEAFF | TGTGCCAGCCCTGGGACAGGGGTAACGAACACTGAAGCTTTCTTT
TRBJ1-6 | NA | NA | TRBV7-6 | CASSLESGALNSPLHF | TGTGCCAGCAGCTTAGAGTCGGGTGCCCTTAATTCACCCCTCCACTTT
TRBJ2-1 | NA | TRBD2 | TRBV28 | CASSYSGRGAYNEQFF | TGTGCCAGCAGTTATAGCGGGAGGGGGGCCTACAATGAGCAGTTCTTC
TRBJ1-1 | NA | TRBD1 | TRBV7-9 | CASSNLGQGKDTEAFF | TGTGCCAGCAGCAACCTAGGACAGGGGAAAGACACTGAAGCTTTCTTT
TRBJ2-3 | NA | NA | TRBV6-1 | CASSETSADTQYF | TGTGCCAGCAGTGAAACCAGCGCGGATACGCAGTATTTT
TRBJ2-7 | NA | NA | TRBV21-1 | CASSTAYEQYF | TGTGCCAGCAGCACAGCCTACGAGCAGTACTTC
TRBJ1-2 | NA | NA | TRBV27 | CASSLSAGLGYGYTF | TGTGCCAGCAGTTTATCTGCAGGTCTCGGCTATGGCTACACCTTC
TRBJ2-1 | NA | NA | TRBV19 | CASSTPSSYNEQFF | TGTGCCAGTAGTACCCCCAGCTCCTACAATGAGCAGTTCTTC
TRBJ2-1 | NA | TRBD2 | TRBV6-4 | CASSDSGLAGAYRQFF | TGTGCCAGCAGTGACTCAGGGCTAGCGGGAGCTTATAGGCAGTTCTTC
TRBJ2-1 | NA | TRBD2 | TRBV19 | CASSMGLAGNEQFF | TGTGCCAGTAGTATGGGACTAGCGGGAAATGAGCAGTTCTTC
TRBJ2-4 | NA | NA | TRBV5-6 | CASSLGQFLRVQYF | TGTGCCAGCAGCTTGGGGCAGTTCCTGAGGGTTCAGTACTTC
TRBJ1-1 | NA | TRBD1 | TRBV30 | CAWSWLSGGEAFF | TGTGCCTGGAGTTGGTTATCAGGGGGTGAAGCTTTCTTT
TRBJ1-6 | NA | NA | TRBV18 | CASSAYRASYNSPLHF | TGTGCCAGCTCCGCTTACAGGGCATCCTATAATTCACCCCTCCACTTT
TRBJ2-5 | NA | NA | TRBV30 | CAWDQYQETQYF | TGTGCCTGGGATCAGTACCAAGAGACCCAGTACTTC
TRBJ1-4 | once | TRBD1 | TRBV5-8 | CASSSDRVGEKLFF | TGTGCCAGCAGCTCGGACAGGGTAGGGGAAAAACTGTTTTTT
TRBJ2-2 | NA | TRBD1 | TRBV7-9 | CASSERGQGKTGELFF | TGTGCCAGCAGCGAACGGGGACAGGGGAAAACCGGGGAGCTGTTTTTT
TRBJ2-3 | NA | NA | TRBV5-4 | CASSSRFTSTDTQYF | TGTGCCAGCAGCTCGAGGTTTACTAGCACAGATACGCAGTATTTT
TRBJ2-2 | NA | TRBD2 | TRBV7-9 | CASSLGSGSNTGELFF | TGTGCCAGCAGCTTAGGGAGCGGGAGCAACACCGGGGAGCTGTTTTTT
TRBJ2-7 | NA | NA | TRBV18 | CASSPSDSYEQYF | TGTGCCAGCTCACCATCCGACAGTTACGAGCAGTACTTC